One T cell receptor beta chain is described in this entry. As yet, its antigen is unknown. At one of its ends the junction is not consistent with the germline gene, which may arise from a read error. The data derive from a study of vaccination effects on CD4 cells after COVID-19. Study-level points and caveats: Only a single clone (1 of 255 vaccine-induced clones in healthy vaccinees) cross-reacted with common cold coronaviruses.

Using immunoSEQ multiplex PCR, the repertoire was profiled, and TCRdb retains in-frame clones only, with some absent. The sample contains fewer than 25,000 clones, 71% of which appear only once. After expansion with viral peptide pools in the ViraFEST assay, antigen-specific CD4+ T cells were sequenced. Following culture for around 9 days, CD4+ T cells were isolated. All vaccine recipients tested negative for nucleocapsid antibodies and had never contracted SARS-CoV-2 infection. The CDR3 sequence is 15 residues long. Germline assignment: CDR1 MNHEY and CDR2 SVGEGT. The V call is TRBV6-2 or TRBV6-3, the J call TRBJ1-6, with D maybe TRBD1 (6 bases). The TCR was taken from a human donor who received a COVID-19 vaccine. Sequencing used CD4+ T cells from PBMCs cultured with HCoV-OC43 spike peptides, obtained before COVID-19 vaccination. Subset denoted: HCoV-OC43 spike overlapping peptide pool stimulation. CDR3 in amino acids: CASSHSDRLNSPLHF. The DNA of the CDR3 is TGTGCCAGCAGTCACTCGGACAGACTTAATTCACCCCTCCACTTT.